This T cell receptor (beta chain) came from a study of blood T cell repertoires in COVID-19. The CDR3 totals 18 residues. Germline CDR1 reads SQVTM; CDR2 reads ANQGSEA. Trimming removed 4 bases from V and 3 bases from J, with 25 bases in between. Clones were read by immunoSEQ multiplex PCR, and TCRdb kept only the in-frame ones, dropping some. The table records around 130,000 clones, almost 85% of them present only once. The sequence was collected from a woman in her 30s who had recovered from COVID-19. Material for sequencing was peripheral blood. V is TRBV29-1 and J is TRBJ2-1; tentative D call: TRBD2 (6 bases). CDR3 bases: TGCAGCGTTGGAGGCGGAGGGTCGCGGGGTTCTGTCTACAATGAGCAGTTCTTC. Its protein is CSVGGGGSRGSVYNEQFF.